The sequence of this T cell receptor (beta chain) was determined in a study of cytomegalovirus exposure and HLA in healthy donors. The data were produced by immunoSEQ multiplex PCR, yet TCRdb's version contains in-frame clones alone and is incomplete. Of roughly 250,000 clones in the sample, 90% were seen once. The CDR3 loop spans 16 amino acids. The germline CDR1 and CDR2 sequences are MNHEY and SVGAGI. Trimming removed 0 bases from V and 0 bases from J, with 11 bases in between. Of note for this clone: The antigen is unknown.

General study points: That first-cohort TCR clusters tended to co-occur in the approximately 120 validation repertoires was found in a later analysis. For most TCR sequences rarity was the rule, although some public TCRs occurred in many donors. Researchers catalogued some 160 TCR beta chains as cytomegalovirus-associated. Using the classifier, cytomegalovirus status was reportedly diagnosed with high specificity and sensitivity.

The clonotype originates from a woman between 18 and 29 years old in good health and CMV-seronegative. The sequencing input was PBMCs. The chain recombines TRBV6-5 with TRBJ1-2; no clear D. CDR3 amino acids: CASSYSFRSANYGYTF. Written as DNA, the CDR3 is TGTGCCAGCAGTTACTCGTTCAGGTCGGCTAACTATGGCTACACCTTC.